This is a list of T cell receptor beta chains from one sample in a study of OX40 agonist ivuxolimab in advanced cancers. Profiling relied on immunoSEQ multiplex PCR, and the TCRdb table lists in-frame clones only, not all of them. Counted here are tens of thousands of clones, roughly 92% occurring once; the ten biggest clones make up around a sixth. Here the sequenced sample was CD4+ or CD8+ T cells sorted from blood, taken in a trial of the OX40 agonist ivuxolimab. These receptors originate from an adult with an advanced solid tumor such as melanoma, head and neck, liver or kidney cancer. Both conserved end residues are part of each CDR3. A D gene is named only where the DNA matches it firmly.

D gene | J gene | V gene | CDR3 DNA | CDR3 protein
. | TRBJ2-1 | TRBV14 | TGTGCCAGCAGCCAATGGGGGTACAATGAGCAGTTCTTC | CASSQWGYNEQFF
TRBD1 | TRBJ2-1 | TRBV5-1 | TGCGCCAGCAGCTTGGAAGGGACAGCTTACAATGAGCAGTTCTTC | CASSLEGTAYNEQFF
. | TRBJ1-6 | TRBV19 | TGTGCCAGTAGGATTGGGGCATCACCCCTCCACTTT | CASRIGASPLHF
TRBD2 | TRBJ2-1 | TRBV11-2 | TGTGCCAGCAGCTTAGGCGGGGGGGCTAGGAATGAGCAGTTCTTC | CASSLGGGARNEQFF
. | TRBJ2-2 | TRBV15 | TGTGCCACCAGCAGTCCCCAGGGGTATCCCGGGGAGCTGTTTTTT | CATSSPQGYPGELFF
TRBD1 | TRBJ2-5 | TRBV11-2 | TGTGCCAGCAGCCCGGGACAGGGAGGTTTTCGAGAGACCCAGTACTTC | CASSPGQGGFRETQYF
TRBD1 | TRBJ1-2 | TRBV15 | TGTGCCACCAGCAGAGAGGACAGGGGGCAGTACTATGGCTACACCTTC | CATSREDRGQYYGYTF
. | TRBJ2-7 | TRBV19 | TGTGCCAGTAGTACCGGAGACGGTTACGAGCAGTACTTC | CASSTGDGYEQYF
. | TRBJ1-2 | TRBV27 | TGTGCCAGCAGTTTATCCCTGTGGGACGGGAATAACTATGGCTACACCTTC | CASSLSLWDGNNYGYTF
TRBD1 | TRBJ2-3 | TRBV7-8 | TGTGCCAGCAGCTTAGAGGGCTGGGACAGTTTCACAGATACGCAGTATTTT | CASSLEGWDSFTDTQYF
TRBD1 | TRBJ1-2 | TRBV7-9 | TGTGCCAGCAGCGACCGACAGGGGGCTCAAGCTAACTATGGCTACACCTTC | CASSDRQGAQANYGYTF
. | TRBJ1-5 | TRBV27 | TGTGCCAGCAGTTTAAGCCGACAGATGAATCAGCCCCAGCATTTT | CASSLSRQMNQPQHF
. | TRBJ2-5 | TRBV5-4 | TGTGCCTCTAAGGTGATTGGGGACCAAGAGACCCAGTACTTC | CASKVIGDQETQYF
. | TRBJ1-2 | TRBV10-3 | TGTGCCATCAGTGAGTCCACAGCTAATTATGGCTACACCTTC | CAISESTANYGYTF